This T cell receptor (beta chain) was sequenced during a study of early T cells in non-severe SARS-CoV-2 infection. Whole-study context: It was bulk RNA from unsorted whole blood that was sequenced, and the chains were unpaired. General study findings and limits: Matching against VDJdb likely underestimated virus-specific expansions, favoring anti-spike CD8.

CDR3 length: 19 residues. Looked up from germline, CDR1 is MGHRA and CDR2 is YSYEKL. The ends lost 3 bases at V and 1 base at J; junction bases unmatched: 9. Attachment of unique molecular identifiers to individual cDNA molecules was performed. TCRdb ran MiXCR on the 5' RACE reads and lists one entry per CDR3 protein. Altogether some 98,000 distinct CDR3 sequences are present, around a sixth being singletons, with the ten largest covering 1.3%. As to this clonotype: As yet, its antigen is unknown.

This chain connects TRBV4-1 to TRBJ2-6, with TRBD2 matching 10 bases. This receptor was obtained from an adult who was a healthcare worker with PCR-confirmed SARS-CoV-2 infection or an uninfected control (not recorded which). Sequencing was carried out using whole blood. CDR3: CASSHLGLADKSGANVLTF. As DNA, the CDR3 is TGCGCCAGCAGCCACCTAGGACTAGCGGATAAATCTGGGGCCAACGTCCTGACTTTC.